The clone carrying this TCR beta chain was seen a single time. The sample originates from a study of cytomegalovirus exposure and HLA in healthy donors. With 3 bases removed from V and 4 bases from J, the gap between germline ends came to 13 bases. In germline, CDR1 is LNHDA, CDR2 SQIVND (reference sequence). CDR3 size: 15 residues. The PCR contained 60 Vbeta and 13 Jbeta primers. Some clones are missing from TCRdb's copy, which holds only in-frame ones; the method was immunoSEQ multiplex PCR. The table lists 100,000 to 150,000 clones, approximately 83% of them singletons. This TCR was sampled from a girl aged 2 to 9 in good health and CMV-seronegative. The chain employs TRBV19 and TRBJ1-5, with D possibly being TRBD1 (5 bases). Sequencing input: PBMCs. Here the CDR3 DNA reads TGTGCCAGTAGTATTCAGGGTTTGGGAAATCAGCCCCAGCATTTT. It specifies CASSIQGLGNQPQHF.